A selection of T cell receptor beta chains follows, all from one sample in a study of cytomegalovirus exposure and HLA in healthy donors. This table comes from immunoSEQ multiplex PCR, and its TCRdb copy is limited to in-frame clones, with some not included. This table holds fewer than 250,000 clones, over 75% found once. The sequenced sample consisted of PBMCs. The receptors stem from a man between 18 and 29 years old in good health and CMV-seronegative. CDR3s leave out the opening cysteine and the closing phenylalanine or tryptophan. Each record gives: CDR3 protein, D gene, V gene, J gene. A D gene is named only where the DNA matches it firmly.

ASSQERSSGGASTDTQY,TRBD2,TRBV4-2,TRBJ2-3
ASSLTSANTGELF,NA,TRBV7-3,TRBJ2-2
ASSVLAGGHADTQY,TRBD2,TRBV9,TRBJ2-3
ASSLAGGTGADTQY,TRBD1,TRBV7-9,TRBJ2-3
ASSLTPNTEAF,NA,TRBV7-3,TRBJ1-1
SVESEVRSSKQY,NA,TRBV29-1,TRBJ2-7
ASSLAGTGDTEAF,TRBD1,TRBV11-2,TRBJ1-1
ASSLLGTALKQY,TRBD1,TRBV27,TRBJ2-7
AWSLRMGGGRIREQY,NA,TRBV30,NA
ASSFSWTGAHTEAF,TRBD1,TRBV5-6,TRBJ1-1
ASSLELAGAWGSQY,TRBD2,TRBV5-1,TRBJ2-5
SVHRVPDGYT,NA,TRBV29-1,TRBJ1-2
AWSPYNMNTEAF,NA,TRBV30,TRBJ1-1
ASSQDQGNAEQY,NA,TRBV4-1,TRBJ2-7
ASSFFPGEMTEAF,NA,TRBV7-9,TRBJ1-1
AWSVGLAGFYNEQF,TRBD2,TRBV30,TRBJ2-1
ASSVSGTGGYGYT,TRBD1,TRBV13,TRBJ1-2
ASSARDRPQKLF,TRBD1,TRBV11-3,TRBJ1-4
ASSLGGYTGELF,NA,TRBV6-1,TRBJ2-2
ASTLWVGQGHQPQH,TRBD1,TRBV19,TRBJ1-5
ASSLRLEAGELF,NA,TRBV9,TRBJ2-2
ASIGTSGRNWPEQY,TRBD2,TRBV11-2,TRBJ2-7
ASSIDRVNTEAF,TRBD1,TRBV19,TRBJ1-1
ASGSGGSYEQY,TRBD2,TRBV12-5,TRBJ2-7
AWRSQYTEAF,NA,TRBV30,TRBJ1-1
ASSFTDYGYT,NA,TRBV11-2,TRBJ1-2
SAAGGQSYNEQF,TRBD1,TRBV29-1,TRBJ2-1
ASSKAGENTEAF,NA,TRBV28,TRBJ1-1
ASRWTGNSNQPQH,TRBD1,TRBV2,TRBJ1-5
ASRSTGMGYGYT,TRBD1,TRBV6-5,TRBJ1-2
ASSLYREGSEQY,NA,TRBV27,TRBJ2-7
ASSPTGQNTGELF,NA,TRBV18,TRBJ2-2
AFIGGDDITTTNEKLF,NA,TRBV30,TRBJ1-4
AWSVRQQNQPQH,NA,TRBV30,TRBJ1-5
AWSTGLYEQY,NA,TRBV30,TRBJ2-7
ASSEHGVGYGYT,NA,TRBV2,TRBJ1-2
ASTFRGDNSPLH,NA,TRBV19,TRBJ1-6
ASSYADRGNSPLH,NA,TRBV6-5,TRBJ1-6
ASIRGTMNTGELF,NA,TRBV6-1,TRBJ2-2
ASSVVLGSSGANVLT,NA,TRBV9,TRBJ2-6
ASSGSDRGTEAF,TRBD1,TRBV2,TRBJ1-1
ASRDRGPTDTQY,TRBD1,TRBV6-1,TRBJ2-3
ASSSQGDQPQH,TRBD1,TRBV7-3,TRBJ1-5
ASSYRTPQETQY,NA,TRBV28,TRBJ2-5
ASSFGLAPGELF,TRBD2,TRBV11-2,TRBJ2-2
ASITGGLEQY,NA,TRBV2,TRBJ2-7
ASSLVSGGYNEQF,TRBD2,TRBV7-2,TRBJ2-1
ASSLAAGRGSAFEQF,NA,TRBV5-4,TRBJ2-1
ARGGGGKGGYT,NA,TRBV6-6,TRBJ1-2
ASSWTGGDGGELF,TRBD1,TRBV27,TRBJ2-2